The rows below give T cell receptor beta chains drawn from one sample of a study of T cells expressing NK-cell markers. No DNA is given; TCRdb re-called the 5' RACE reads and lists each CDR3 protein once. This table holds 350,000 to 450,000 distinct CDR3 sequences. The sequenced sample was blood T cells: a sorted CD56 or NKG2C T cell subset, CD4+ or CD8+ T cells, or bulk PBMC T cells (not recorded which). Receptor source: a man aged 18 to 69 in good health. Each CDR3 is given with its conserved first and last residue.

cdr3_aa: CASSRTGLANQPQHF; cdr3_length: 15; j_call: TRBJ1-5; v_call: TRBV27
cdr3_aa: CASSLQGAVAYEQYF; cdr3_length: 15; j_call: TRBJ2-7; v_call: TRBV7-9
cdr3_aa: CASSLDVLNGYTF; cdr3_length: 13; j_call: TRBJ1-2; v_call: TRBV7-9
cdr3_aa: CSARDPTRGSEQYF; cdr3_length: 14; j_call: TRBJ2-7; v_call: TRBV20-1
cdr3_aa: CASSYNTLDTQYF; cdr3_length: 13; j_call: TRBJ2-3; v_call: TRBV6-2/TRBV6-3
cdr3_aa: CASSVRQGIHGYTF; cdr3_length: 14; j_call: TRBJ1-2; v_call: TRBV28
cdr3_aa: CASSQGAGTPSGANVLTF; cdr3_length: 18; j_call: TRBJ2-6; v_call: TRBV4-2
cdr3_aa: CASSEDRAGSGGYTF; cdr3_length: 15; j_call: TRBJ1-2; v_call: TRBV2
cdr3_aa: CASSARTKTYTEAFF; cdr3_length: 15; j_call: TRBJ1-1; v_call: TRBV12-3/TRBV12-4
cdr3_aa: CAISGMEEETQYF; cdr3_length: 13; j_call: TRBJ2-5; v_call: TRBV10-3
cdr3_aa: CSVERTLAGGTDTQYF; cdr3_length: 16; j_call: TRBJ2-3; v_call: TRBV29-1
cdr3_aa: CASSVTRGSYNEQFF; cdr3_length: 15; j_call: TRBJ2-1; v_call: TRBV27
cdr3_aa: CASGGGTSAKQETQYF; cdr3_length: 16; j_call: TRBJ2-5; v_call: TRBV5-1
cdr3_aa: CAIRRGGTEAFF; cdr3_length: 12; j_call: TRBJ1-1; v_call: TRBV10-3
cdr3_aa: CASSHRSGGVYRDTQYF; cdr3_length: 17; j_call: TRBJ2-3; v_call: TRBV3-1
cdr3_aa: CASSLMTGEGQPQHF; cdr3_length: 15; j_call: TRBJ1-5; v_call: TRBV5-6
cdr3_aa: CASGRGGRNQETQYF; cdr3_length: 15; j_call: TRBJ2-5; v_call: TRBV6-5
cdr3_aa: CASSESPRLAKNIQYF; cdr3_length: 16; j_call: TRBJ2-4; v_call: TRBV2
cdr3_aa: CASSLSPGRVGTEAFF; cdr3_length: 16; j_call: TRBJ1-1; v_call: TRBV6-1
cdr3_aa: CAISEQGRAYEQYF; cdr3_length: 14; j_call: TRBJ2-7; v_call: TRBV10-3
cdr3_aa: CASVAGPSTDTQYF; cdr3_length: 14; j_call: TRBJ2-3; v_call: TRBV2
cdr3_aa: CASSPRQGVKVKNIQYF; cdr3_length: 17; j_call: TRBJ2-4; v_call: TRBV6-1
cdr3_aa: CASSLRAIAKNIQYF; cdr3_length: 15; j_call: TRBJ2-4; v_call: TRBV28
cdr3_aa: CASRAANNEQFF; cdr3_length: 12; j_call: TRBJ2-1; v_call: TRBV7-6
cdr3_aa: CASSSLSFGSNNEQFF; cdr3_length: 16; j_call: TRBJ2-1; v_call: TRBV27
cdr3_aa: CASSLTGTGFNTIYF; cdr3_length: 15; j_call: TRBJ1-3; v_call: TRBV6-1
cdr3_aa: CASIPTGHPNTEAFF; cdr3_length: 15; j_call: TRBJ1-1; v_call: TRBV12-3/TRBV12-4
cdr3_aa: CASSLGYPSWGASYEQYF; cdr3_length: 18; j_call: TRBJ2-7; v_call: TRBV5-6
cdr3_aa: CASTDGRPGETQYF; cdr3_length: 14; j_call: TRBJ2-5; v_call: TRBV28
cdr3_aa: CASSSARTSGGVHEQFF; cdr3_length: 17; j_call: TRBJ2-1; v_call: TRBV12-3/TRBV12-4
cdr3_aa: CATSVGGTSNGYTF; cdr3_length: 14; j_call: TRBJ1-2; v_call: TRBV24-1
cdr3_aa: CASSLAGGLAKDTQYF; cdr3_length: 16; j_call: TRBJ2-3; v_call: TRBV5-5
cdr3_aa: CSVSRVSSNEQFF; cdr3_length: 13; j_call: TRBJ2-1; v_call: TRBV29-1
cdr3_aa: CASSEDSDGPSQPQHF; cdr3_length: 16; j_call: TRBJ1-5; v_call: TRBV6-1
cdr3_aa: CPKRGCASGRKVNSGNTIYF; cdr3_length: 20; j_call: TRBJ1-3; v_call: TRBV22-1
cdr3_aa: CASGSQGTNQPQHF; cdr3_length: 14; j_call: TRBJ1-5; v_call: TRBV27
cdr3_aa: CASSRLGAGEKLFF; cdr3_length: 14; j_call: TRBJ1-4; v_call: TRBV5-1
cdr3_aa: CASKGGFVKQFF; cdr3_length: 12; j_call: TRBJ2-1; v_call: TRBV2
cdr3_aa: CASSFGYGTDTQYF; cdr3_length: 14; j_call: TRBJ2-3; v_call: TRBV5-1
cdr3_aa: CASSSGGQGLPKNIQYF; cdr3_length: 17; j_call: TRBJ2-4; v_call: TRBV5-1
cdr3_aa: CASSPQDYEQYF; cdr3_length: 12; j_call: TRBJ2-7; v_call: TRBV2
cdr3_aa: CASSLAGVYQETQYF; cdr3_length: 15; j_call: TRBJ2-5; v_call: TRBV5-1
cdr3_aa: CASSLLSVTVVANTEAFF; cdr3_length: 18; j_call: TRBJ1-1; v_call: TRBV5-6
cdr3_aa: CSASDPTSGRTDTQYF; cdr3_length: 16; j_call: TRBJ2-3; v_call: TRBV20-1
cdr3_aa: CASSRTEARSNEQFF; cdr3_length: 15; j_call: TRBJ2-1; v_call: TRBV12-3/TRBV12-4
cdr3_aa: CASSLTGGTSKNIQYF; cdr3_length: 16; j_call: TRBJ2-4; v_call: TRBV3-1
cdr3_aa: CASSSPGKGGTEAFF; cdr3_length: 15; j_call: TRBJ1-1; v_call: TRBV7-8
cdr3_aa: CASSYGLMGEQYF; cdr3_length: 13; j_call: TRBJ2-7; v_call: TRBV18
cdr3_aa: CASTKSSKTLSTDTQYF; cdr3_length: 17; j_call: TRBJ2-3; v_call: TRBV12-3/TRBV12-4
cdr3_aa: CASSQGTVFPNF; cdr3_length: 12; j_call: TRBJ2-7; v_call: TRBV28
cdr3_aa: CASSSLAEQFF; cdr3_length: 11; j_call: TRBJ2-1; v_call: TRBV7-2
cdr3_aa: CASSSGTTVFRTQYF; cdr3_length: 15; j_call: TRBJ2-3; v_call: TRBV6-2/TRBV6-3
cdr3_aa: CASSLGTFYSGGASYNEQFF; cdr3_length: 20; j_call: TRBJ2-1; v_call: TRBV11-2
cdr3_aa: CASGVAGGAADTQYF; cdr3_length: 15; j_call: TRBJ2-3; v_call: TRBV4-1
cdr3_aa: CATSSASGGINEQFF; cdr3_length: 15; j_call: TRBJ2-1; v_call: TRBV24-1
cdr3_aa: CASSPAGRGDEKLFF; cdr3_length: 15; j_call: TRBJ1-4; v_call: TRBV5-1
cdr3_aa: CASSWRSAGAETQYF; cdr3_length: 15; j_call: TRBJ2-5; v_call: TRBV7-2
cdr3_aa: CASSFDYGTDTQYF; cdr3_length: 14; j_call: TRBJ2-3; v_call: TRBV12-3/TRBV12-4
cdr3_aa: CASSLSPTAYNYNEQFF; cdr3_length: 17; j_call: TRBJ2-1; v_call: TRBV12-3/TRBV12-4
cdr3_aa: CASSQRGARWDEQFF; cdr3_length: 15; j_call: TRBJ2-1; v_call: TRBV2